This T cell receptor (beta chain) is from a study of shared clonotypes between healthy human individuals. About this clone: Its antigen remains unknown.

Trimming stripped 2 bases from V and 5 bases from J, with 9 bases between. Looked up from germline, CDR1 is SNHLY and CDR2 is FYNNEI. The CDR3 is made up of 14 amino acids. The assay was immunoSEQ multiplex PCR, and TCRdb's table has in-frame clones only and misses some. Among 1.6 million or so clones listed, approximately 96% were seen once. CD45RA+ naive and CD45RA-negative memory subsets were separated from CD4+ cells. Findings and caveats of the study: The four-donor shared clonotypes exceeded non-shared clonotypes in generation probability, with non-shared ones scoring lower. Exclusively blood specimens were collected; tissue repertoires likely differ.

This clonotype originated in a man under 40 in good health. Sequencing was carried out using naive CD4+ T cells sorted from blood. Subset defined: CD45RA+ positively selected. The chain couples TRBV2 to TRBJ2-2; the D is unclear. The DNA of the CDR3 is TGTGCCAGCAGTGAATTGGTATGGACCGGGGAGCTGTTTTTT. Its translation: CASSELVWTGELFF.